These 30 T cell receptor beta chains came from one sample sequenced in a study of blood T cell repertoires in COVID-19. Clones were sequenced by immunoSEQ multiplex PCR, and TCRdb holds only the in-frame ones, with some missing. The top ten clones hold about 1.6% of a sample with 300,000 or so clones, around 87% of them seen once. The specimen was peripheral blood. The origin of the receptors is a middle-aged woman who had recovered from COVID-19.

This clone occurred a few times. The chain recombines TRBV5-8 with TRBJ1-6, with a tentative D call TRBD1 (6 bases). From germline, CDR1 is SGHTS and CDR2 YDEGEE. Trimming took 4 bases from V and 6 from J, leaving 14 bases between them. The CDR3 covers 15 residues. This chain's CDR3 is CASSSGQTFNSPLHF. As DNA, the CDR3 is TGTGCCAGCAGCAGCGGACAGACCTTTAATTCACCCCTCCACTTT.

The CDR3 region is CASSTGLVVEQYF. The CDR3 DNA reads as TGTGCCAGTAGTACGGGACTAGTAGTTGAGCAGTACTTC. The chain is built from TRBV19 and TRBJ2-7; 8 positions agree with TRBD2. Germline V gene sequence: CDR1 LNHDA, CDR2 SQIVND (reference sequence). The CDR3 length is 13 residues. Trimming removed 4 bases from V and 7 bases from J; junction bases left unmatched: 6.

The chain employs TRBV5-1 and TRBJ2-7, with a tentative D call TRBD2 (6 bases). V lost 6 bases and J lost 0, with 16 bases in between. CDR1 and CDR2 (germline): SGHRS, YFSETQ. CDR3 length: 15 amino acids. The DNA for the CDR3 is TGCGCCAGCAAGGGTTCCGGACTAAGCTCCTACGAGCAGTACTTC. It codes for CASKGSGLSSYEQYF.

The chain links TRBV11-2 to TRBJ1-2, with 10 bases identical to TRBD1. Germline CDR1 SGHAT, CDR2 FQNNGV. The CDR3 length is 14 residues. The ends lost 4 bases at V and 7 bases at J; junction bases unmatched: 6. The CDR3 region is CASSWDRGGFGYTF. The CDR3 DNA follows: TGTGCCAGCAGCTGGGACAGGGGAGGATTTGGCTACACCTTC.

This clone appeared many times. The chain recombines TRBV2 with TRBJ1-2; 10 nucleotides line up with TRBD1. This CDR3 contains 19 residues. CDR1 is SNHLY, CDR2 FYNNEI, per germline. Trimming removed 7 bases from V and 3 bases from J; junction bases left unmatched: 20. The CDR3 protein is CASTFLNPGQGQPDYGYTF. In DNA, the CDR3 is TGTGCCAGCACCTTTCTGAACCCGGGACAGGGGCAACCTGACTATGGCTACACCTTC.

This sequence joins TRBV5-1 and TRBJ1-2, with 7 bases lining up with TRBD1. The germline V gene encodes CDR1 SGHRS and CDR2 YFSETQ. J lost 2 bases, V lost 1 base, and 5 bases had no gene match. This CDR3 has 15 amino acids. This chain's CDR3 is CASSLFGTENYGYTF. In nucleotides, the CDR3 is TGCGCCAGCAGCTTGTTCGGGACAGAAAACTATGGCTACACCTTC.

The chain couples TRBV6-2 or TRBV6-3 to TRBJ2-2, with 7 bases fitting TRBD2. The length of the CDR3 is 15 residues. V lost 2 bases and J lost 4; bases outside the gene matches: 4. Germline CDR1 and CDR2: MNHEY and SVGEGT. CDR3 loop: CASSYPWGGTGELFF. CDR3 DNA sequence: TGTGCCAGCAGTTACCCTTGGGGGGGCACCGGGGAGCTGTTTTTT.

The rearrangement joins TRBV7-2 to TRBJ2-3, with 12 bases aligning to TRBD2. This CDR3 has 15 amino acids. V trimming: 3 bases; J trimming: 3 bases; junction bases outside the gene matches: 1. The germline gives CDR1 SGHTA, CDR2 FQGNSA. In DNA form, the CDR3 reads TGTGCCAGCAGCTTGGGGACTAGCGGGACAGATACGCAGTATTTT. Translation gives CASSLGTSGTDTQYF.

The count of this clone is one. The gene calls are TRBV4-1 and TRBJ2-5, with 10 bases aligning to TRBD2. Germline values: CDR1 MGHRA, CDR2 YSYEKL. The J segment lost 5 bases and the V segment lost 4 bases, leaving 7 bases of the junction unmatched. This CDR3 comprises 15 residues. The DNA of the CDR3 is TGCGCCAGCAGCCCGGGTAGCGGGGGGCGGGAGACCCAGTACTTC. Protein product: CASSPGSGGRETQYF.

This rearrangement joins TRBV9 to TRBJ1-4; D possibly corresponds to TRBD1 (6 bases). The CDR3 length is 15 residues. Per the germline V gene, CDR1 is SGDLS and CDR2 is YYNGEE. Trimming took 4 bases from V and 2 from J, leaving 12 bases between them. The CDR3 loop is CASSRTGLTNEKLFF. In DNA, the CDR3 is TGTGCCAGCAGCCGAACAGGGCTTACTAATGAAAAACTGTTTTTT.

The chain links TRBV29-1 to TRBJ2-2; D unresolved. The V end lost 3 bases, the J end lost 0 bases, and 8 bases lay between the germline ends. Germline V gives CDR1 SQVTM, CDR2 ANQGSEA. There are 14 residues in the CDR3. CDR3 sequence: CSVEAQTNTGELFF. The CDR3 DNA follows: TGCAGCGTTGAGGCCCAGACGAACACCGGGGAGCTGTTTTTT.

Written as DNA, the CDR3 is TGTGCCAGTAGTATACGGGGGGCCGGGGAGACCCAGTACTTC. It codes for CASSIRGAGETQYF. The chain is built from TRBV19 and TRBJ2-5; maybe TRBD2 (7 bases). Per germline, CDR1 LNHDA and CDR2 SQIVND (reference sequence). The CDR3 runs 14 residues. V was shortened by 2 bases and J by 5 bases, with 12 bases between the two germline ends.

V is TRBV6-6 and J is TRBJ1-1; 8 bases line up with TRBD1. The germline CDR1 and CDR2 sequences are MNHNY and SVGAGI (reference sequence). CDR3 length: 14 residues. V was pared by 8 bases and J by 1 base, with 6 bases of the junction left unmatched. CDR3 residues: CASHYRGGNTEAFF. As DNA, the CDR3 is TGTGCCAGCCACTACAGGGGGGGGAACACTGAAGCTTTCTTT.

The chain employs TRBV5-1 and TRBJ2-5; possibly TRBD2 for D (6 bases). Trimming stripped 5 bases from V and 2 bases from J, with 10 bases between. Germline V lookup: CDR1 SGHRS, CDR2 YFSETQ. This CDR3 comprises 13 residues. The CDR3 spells CASRRGDQETQYF. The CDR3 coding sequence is TGCGCCAGCAGGCGCGGGGATCAAGAGACCCAGTACTTC.

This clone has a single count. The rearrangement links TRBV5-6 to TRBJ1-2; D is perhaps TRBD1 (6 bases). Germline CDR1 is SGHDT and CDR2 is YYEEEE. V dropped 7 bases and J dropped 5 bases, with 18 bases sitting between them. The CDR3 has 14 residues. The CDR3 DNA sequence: TGTGCCAGCTCCCTACAGGGTGGCCCTTATGGCTACACCTTC. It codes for CASSLQGGPYGYTF. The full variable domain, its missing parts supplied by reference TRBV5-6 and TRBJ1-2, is DAGVTQSPTHLIKTRGQQVTLRCSPKSGHDTVSWYQQALGQGPQFIFQYYEEEERQRGNFPDRFSGHQFPNYSSELNVNALLLGDSALYLCASSLQGGPYGYTFGSGTRLTVV.

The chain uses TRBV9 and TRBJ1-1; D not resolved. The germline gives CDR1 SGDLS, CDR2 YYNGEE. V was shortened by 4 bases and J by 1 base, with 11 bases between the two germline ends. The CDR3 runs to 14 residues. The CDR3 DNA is TGTGCCAGCAGCCGGGGAGTCCAGAACACTGAAGCTTTCTTT. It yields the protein CASSRGVQNTEAFF.

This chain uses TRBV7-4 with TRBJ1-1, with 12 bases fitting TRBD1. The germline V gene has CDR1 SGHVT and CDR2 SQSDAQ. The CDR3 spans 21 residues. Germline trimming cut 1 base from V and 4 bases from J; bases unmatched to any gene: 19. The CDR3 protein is CASSLDYGTGGAGSGGTEAFF. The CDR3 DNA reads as TGTGCCAGCAGCTTAGATTACGGGACAGGGGGCGCGGGGTCCGGTGGCACTGAAGCTTTCTTT.

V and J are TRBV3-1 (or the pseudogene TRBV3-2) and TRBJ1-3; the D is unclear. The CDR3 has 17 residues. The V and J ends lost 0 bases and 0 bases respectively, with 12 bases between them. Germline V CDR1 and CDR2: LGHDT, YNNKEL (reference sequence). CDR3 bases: TGTGCCAGCAGCCAAGAAAGAGAGGGCGCCTCTGGAAACACCATATATTTT. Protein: CASSQEREGASGNTIYF.

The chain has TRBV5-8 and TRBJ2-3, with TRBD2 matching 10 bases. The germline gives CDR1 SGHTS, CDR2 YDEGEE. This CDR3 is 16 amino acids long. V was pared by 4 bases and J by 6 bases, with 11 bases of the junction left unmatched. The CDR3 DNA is TGTGCCAGCAGCCTTCGAGCGGGGGGGGCCTTTGATACGCAGTATTTT. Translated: CASSLRAGGAFDTQYF.

This CDR3 reads CASSHRLAGGTGKSTDTQYF. The CDR3 DNA follows: TGTGCCAGCAGTCACCGACTAGCGGGGGGGACCGGAAAAAGCACAGATACGCAGTATTTT. This chain joins TRBV6-6 and TRBJ2-3; 14 nucleotides match TRBD2. Germline CDR1 reads MNHNY; CDR2 reads SVGAGI (reference sequence). V shed 5 bases, J shed 0 bases, and the junction held 13 bases outside the gene matches. This CDR3 spans 20 amino acids.

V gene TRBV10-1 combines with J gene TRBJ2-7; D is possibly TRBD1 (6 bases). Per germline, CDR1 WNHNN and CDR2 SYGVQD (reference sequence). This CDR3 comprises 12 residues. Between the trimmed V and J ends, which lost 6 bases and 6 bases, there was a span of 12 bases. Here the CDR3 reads CASSKGHLEQYF. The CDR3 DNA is TGCGCCAGCAGCAAGGGACACCTCGAGCAGTACTTC.

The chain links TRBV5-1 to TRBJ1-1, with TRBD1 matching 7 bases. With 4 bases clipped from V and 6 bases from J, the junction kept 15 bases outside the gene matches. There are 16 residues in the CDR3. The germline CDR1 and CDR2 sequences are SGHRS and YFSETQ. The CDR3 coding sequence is TGCGCCAGCAGCCTACATATACAGGGGCCTGGGGCTGAAGCTTTCTTT. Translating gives CASSLHIQGPGAEAFF.

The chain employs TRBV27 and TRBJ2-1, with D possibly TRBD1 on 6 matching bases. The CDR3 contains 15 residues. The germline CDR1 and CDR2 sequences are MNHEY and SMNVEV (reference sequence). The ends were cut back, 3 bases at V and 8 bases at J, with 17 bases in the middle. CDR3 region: CASSFGTRRYDEQFF. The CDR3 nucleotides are TGTGCCAGCAGTTTTGGGACAAGGAGGTACGATGAGCAGTTCTTC.

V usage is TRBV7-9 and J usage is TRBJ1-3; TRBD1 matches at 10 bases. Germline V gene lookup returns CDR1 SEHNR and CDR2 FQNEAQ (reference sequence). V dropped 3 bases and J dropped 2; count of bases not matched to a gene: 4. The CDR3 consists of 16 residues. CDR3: CASSLTGTGAGNTIYF. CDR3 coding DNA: TGTGCCAGCAGCTTGACCGGGACAGGGGCTGGAAACACCATATATTTT. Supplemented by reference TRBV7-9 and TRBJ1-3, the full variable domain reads DTGVSQNPRHKITKRGQNVTFRCDPISEHNRLYWYRQTLGQGPEFLTYFQNEAQLEKSRLLSDRFSAERPKGSFSTLEIQRTEQGDSAMYLCASSLTGTGAGNTIYFGEGSWLTVV.

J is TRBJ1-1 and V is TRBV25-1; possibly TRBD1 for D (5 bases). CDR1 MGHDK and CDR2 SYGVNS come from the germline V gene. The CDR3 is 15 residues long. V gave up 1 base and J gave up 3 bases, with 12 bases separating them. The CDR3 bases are TGTGCCAGCAGTGAATGGGGGGGGACGGACACTGAAGCTTTCTTT. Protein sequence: CASSEWGGTDTEAFF.

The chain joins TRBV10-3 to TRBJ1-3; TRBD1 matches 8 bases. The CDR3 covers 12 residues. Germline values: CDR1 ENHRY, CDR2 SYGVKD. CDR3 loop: CAVLTGVNTIYF. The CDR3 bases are TGTGCTGTCCTGACAGGGGTCAACACCATATATTTT.

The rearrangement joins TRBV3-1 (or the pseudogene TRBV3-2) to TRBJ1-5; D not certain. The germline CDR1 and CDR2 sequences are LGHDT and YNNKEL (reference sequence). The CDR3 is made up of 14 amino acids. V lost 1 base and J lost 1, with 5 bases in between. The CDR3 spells CASSQVPSNQPQHF. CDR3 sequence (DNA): TGTGCCAGCAGCCAAGTTCCAAGCAATCAGCCCCAGCATTTT.

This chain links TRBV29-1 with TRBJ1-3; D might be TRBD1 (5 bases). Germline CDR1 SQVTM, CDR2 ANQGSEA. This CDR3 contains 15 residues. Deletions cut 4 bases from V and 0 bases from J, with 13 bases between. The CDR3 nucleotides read TGCAGCGTTGCCGCCAGACAGCACTCTGGAAACACCATATATTTT. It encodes CSVAARQHSGNTIYF.

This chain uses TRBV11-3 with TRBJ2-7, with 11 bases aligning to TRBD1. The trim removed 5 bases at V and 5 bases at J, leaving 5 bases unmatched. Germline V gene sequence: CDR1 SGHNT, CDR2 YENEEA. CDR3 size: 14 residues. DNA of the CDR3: TGTGCCAGCAGCCCACCGGGACAGGGGGACGAGCAGTACTTC. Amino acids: CASSPPGQGDEQYF.

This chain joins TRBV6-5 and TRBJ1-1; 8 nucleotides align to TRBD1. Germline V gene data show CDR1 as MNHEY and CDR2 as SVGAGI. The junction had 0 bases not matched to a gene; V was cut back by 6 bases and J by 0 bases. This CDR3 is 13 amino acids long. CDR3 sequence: CASSRGLNTEAFF. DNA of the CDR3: TGTGCCAGCAGCAGGGGGCTGAACACTGAAGCTTTCTTT.